Sequencing of this TCR beta chain was carried out in a study of blood T cell repertoires in COVID-19. In the study overall: Acute-phase and convalescent COVID-19 samples originated in the United States, Italy and Spain. PBMCs, B-cell-depleted T cells, or T cells were the source of the cDNA or gDNA that made up the material.

The authors' processing: Quantification of nucleated cells was approximated via reference gene primer amplification. The repertoire was sequenced with immunoSEQ multiplex PCR; TCRdb's copy has only in-frame clones and lacks some. V, J and clone size are those of that table, while D and trimming were read from the DNA. The sample carries 50,000 to 70,000 clones, 84% recorded once. V was clipped by 5 bases and J by 4 bases, with 11 bases between them. Germline lookup yields CDR1 MNHNY and CDR2 SVGAGI (reference sequence). There are 13 residues in the CDR3. This chain uses TRBV6-6 with TRBJ1-2; a possible D gene is TRBD1 (5 bases). The material sequenced was peripheral blood. The receptor was isolated from an older woman with acute or convalescent COVID-19. The CDR3 sequence is CASSQDGGYGYTF. The CDR3 DNA is TGTGCCAGCAGTCAGGACGGGGGCTATGGCTACACCTTC.